The 22 T cell receptor beta chains below all came from one sample that was sequenced in a study of identical twins. TCRdb re-derived calls from the 5' RACE reads in MiXCR, one entry per CDR3 protein. This sample yields 510,000 or so distinct CDR3 sequences, of which 15% are seen a single time; 0.44% belongs to the top ten. These data also featured in a second study, about yellow fever vaccine responses in identical twins.

The sequenced sample was CD4+ T cells sorted from blood. These receptors originate from a woman younger than 35 in good health.

The chain uses TRBV12-3 or TRBV12-4 and TRBJ2-3; D might be TRBD2 (5 bases). V was pared by 5 bases and J by 1 base, with 16 bases between. The CDR3 is 16 residues long. CDR3 residues: CASSPAGSAGTDTQYF. In DNA, the CDR3 is TGTGCCAGCAGTCCGGCGGGTAGCGCAGGCACAGATACGCAGTATTTT.

In its sample, this clonotype was seen a few times. The rearrangement joins TRBV12-3 or TRBV12-4 to TRBJ2-3; maybe TRBD2 (6 bases). Trimming took 6 bases from V and 3 from J, leaving 19 bases between them. The CDR3 consists of 16 residues. This CDR3 reads CASRSPSGGRTDTQYF. The CDR3 DNA sequence: TGTGCCAGCAGGTCCCCATCGGGTGGGAGGACAGATACGCAGTATTTT.

As regards this clonotype: An end of the junction differs from the germline gene, which may be a read error. The chain uses TRBV15 and TRBJ2-3; 8 bases are shared with TRBD2. This CDR3 has 13 amino acids. Germline loops: CDR1 LNHNV, CDR2 YYDKDF (reference sequence). This CDR3 is CAISGSVADTQYF. The CDR3 nucleotides are TGTGCCATCAGCGGGAGCGTTGCAGATACGCAGTATTTT.

This clonotype appeared a few times. In DNA, the CDR3 is TGTGCCAGCAGCTTAGGTGGTCAACCTGAAGCTTTCTTT. Translating it yields CASSLGGQPEAFF. V gene TRBV7-9 combines with J gene TRBJ1-1; no definite D call. Germline CDR1 is SEHNR and CDR2 is FQNEAQ (reference sequence). There are 13 residues in the CDR3. V lost 1 base to trimming and J lost 6 bases, with 9 bases between them.

V is TRBV6-1 and J is TRBJ2-4, with D perhaps TRBD1 (5 bases). Germline CDR1 reads MNHNS; CDR2 reads SASEGT. Trimming took 2 bases from V and 0 from J, leaving 8 bases between them. This CDR3 spans 15 amino acids. The CDR3 protein is CASSEQGVAKNIQYF. The CDR3 DNA reads as TGTGCCAGCAGTGAACAAGGGGTAGCCAAAAACATTCAGTACTTC.

This clonotype was recorded at least ten times. The chain joins TRBV5-1 to TRBJ1-1; possibly TRBD1 for D (5 bases). V lost 2 bases and J 5 bases, leaving 13 bases between the germline ends. Germline CDR1 SGHRS, CDR2 YFSETQ. This CDR3 spans 14 amino acids. CDR3 residues: CASSLSGGRTEAFF. CDR3 bases: TGCGCCAGCAGCTTATCGGGGGGGAGAACTGAAGCTTTCTTT.

This clonotype was counted ten times or more. The rearrangement links TRBV12-3 or TRBV12-4 to TRBJ2-5; 8 bases are a match to TRBD2. This CDR3 has 14 amino acids. Germline trimming cut 4 bases from V and 5 bases from J; bases unmatched to any gene: 6. The CDR3 sequence is CASSSSPSGETQYF. The DNA of the CDR3 is TGTGCCAGCAGTTCGTCCCCTAGCGGGGAGACCCAGTACTTC.

This chain joins TRBV27 and TRBJ2-3, with D perhaps matching TRBD2 (6 bases). The length of the CDR3 is 15 residues. V was cut by 2 bases and J by 3 bases, with 12 bases left in between. Germline V CDR1 and CDR2: MNHEY, SMNVEV (reference sequence). The CDR3 DNA reads TGTGCCAGCAGTTTAGGAGGGCCGGGGACAGATACGCAGTATTTT. Encoded protein: CASSLGGPGTDTQYF.

This clonotype was seen only a few times. The V gene is TRBV20-1, the J gene TRBJ2-3; D unclear. V lost 6 bases to trimming and J lost 0 bases, with 13 bases between them. The CDR3 contains 14 residues. Germline-derived CDR1 and CDR2 are DFQATT and SNEGSKA (reference sequence). Written as DNA, the CDR3 is TGCAGTGCCCTGCCGACCACTAGCACAGATACGCAGTATTTT. This translates into CSALPTTSTDTQYF.

The gene calls are TRBV24-1 and TRBJ2-3, with D perhaps matching TRBD1 (5 bases). This CDR3 is built from 15 residues. Germline CDR1 and CDR2: KGHDR and SFDVKD. V shed 1 base and J shed 3 bases, with 10 bases lying between them. In DNA, the CDR3 is TGTGCCACCAGTGATTTTAGGGGTATTACAGATACGCAGTATTTT. Its translation: CATSDFRGITDTQYF.

The CDR3, as DNA: TGCAGTGCTAGAGAGATTGGTAGGGCCAAAAACATTCAGTACTTC. This codes for CSAREIGRAKNIQYF. The rearrangement links TRBV20-1 to TRBJ2-4; D is undetermined. The CDR3 contains 15 residues. CDR1 DFQATT and CDR2 SNEGSKA come from the germline V gene (reference sequence). The germline V and J ends were trimmed by 0 bases and 1 base, with 10 bases remaining between them.

This clonotype was counted a few times. The chain couples TRBV6-1 to TRBJ2-3; TRBD2 aligns across 8 bases. V dropped 5 bases and J dropped 4; count of bases not matched to a gene: 11. Germline V gene lookup returns CDR1 MNHNS and CDR2 SASEGT. The CDR3 length is 16 residues. CDR3 DNA: TGTGCCAGCAGTCAATCTCGGGCGGGAGGATCAGATACGCAGTATTTT. Its translation: CASSQSRAGGSDTQYF.

The chain recombines TRBV9 with TRBJ2-1, with TRBD2 matching over 8 bases. CDR1 and CDR2 (germline): SGDLS, YYNGEE. The CDR3 is 15 amino acids. V was pared by 1 base and J by 7 bases, with 7 bases of the junction left unmatched. The CDR3 here is CASSVLGRAVNEQFF. CDR3 bases: TGTGCCAGCAGCGTACTCGGGAGGGCCGTTAATGAGCAGTTCTTC. Drawing the rest from reference TRBV9 and TRBJ2-1, the complete variable domain is DSGVTQTPKHLITATGQRVTLRCSPRSGDLSVYWYQQSLDQGLQFLIQYYNGEERAKGNILERFSAQQFPDLHSELNLSSLELGDSALYFCASSVLGRAVNEQFFGPGTRLTVL.

The chain uses TRBV5-1 and TRBJ2-1; D not resolved. The germline V gene encodes CDR1 SGHRS and CDR2 YFSETQ. V shed 4 bases and J shed 8 bases, with 13 bases lying between them. The CDR3 has 13 amino acids. The CDR3 is CASSRPGYDEQFF. CDR3 DNA: TGCGCCAGCAGCCGACCCGGGTATGATGAGCAGTTCTTC.

This clonotype was recorded at least ten times. The rearrangement joins TRBV12-3 or TRBV12-4 to TRBJ1-3; 10 positions match TRBD1. V lost 7 bases to trimming and J lost 4 bases; unmatched junction nucleotides: 7. This CDR3 has 15 residues. CDR3 sequence: CASTWTGGTGNTIYF. As DNA, the CDR3 is TGTGCCAGCACCTGGACAGGGGGAACCGGAAACACCATATATTTT.

This clonotype occurred a few times. CDR3 sequence reads: CASSPPLPSGTYEQYF. The CDR3 DNA follows: TGTGCCAGCAGCCCCCCATTACCTAGCGGGACCTACGAGCAGTACTTC. The chain joins TRBV4-2 to TRBJ2-7; 9 positions match TRBD2. Germline CDR1 is LGHNA and CDR2 is YNFKEQ. The CDR3 is made up of 16 amino acids. V lost 4 bases, J lost 2 bases, and 9 bases stayed unmatched.

This clonotype was counted at least ten times. V is TRBV5-1 and J is TRBJ2-3, with 8 nucleotides matching TRBD1. CDR1 SGHRS and CDR2 YFSETQ come from the germline V gene. The trim removed 5 bases at V and 4 bases at J, leaving 12 bases unmatched. There are 16 residues in the CDR3. The CDR3 DNA is TGCGCCAGCAGGCGAGGGGGCGACAGGGGTGCAGATACGCAGTATTTT. Its translation is CASRRGGDRGADTQYF.

This clonotype was seen only a few times. The J gene is TRBJ2-5, the V gene TRBV20-1, with a weak D call TRBD2 (5 bases). Germline-derived CDR1 and CDR2 are DFQATT and SNEGSKA (reference sequence). Trimming removed 3 bases at V and 2 bases at J, with 13 bases between. The CDR3 extends over 14 amino acids. The CDR3 loop is CSASRGRWQETQYF. In DNA form, the CDR3 reads TGCAGTGCTAGTCGGGGTCGTTGGCAAGAGACCCAGTACTTC.

The chain employs TRBV5-1 and TRBJ1-1; weak D call: TRBD1 (6 bases). This CDR3 region has 13 residues. V gave up 5 bases and J gave up 0 bases, with 8 bases separating them. Germline assignment: CDR1 SGHRS and CDR2 YFSETQ. CDR3 in DNA: TGCGCCAGCAGAGCAGGGGTGAACACTGAAGCTTTCTTT. It codes for CASRAGVNTEAFF.

This clonotype came up many times. This chain joins TRBV29-1 and TRBJ1-1; D perhaps matches TRBD1 (5 bases). Trimming cost V 3 bases and J 5 bases, with 10 bases left between them. Germline CDR1 SQVTM, CDR2 ANQGSEA. The CDR3 contains 12 residues. The CDR3 loop reads CSVEQGRTEAFF. CDR3 coding DNA: TGCAGCGTTGAGCAGGGCCGGACTGAAGCTTTCTTT.

The rearrangement links TRBV6-1 to TRBJ1-1; D is undetermined. The CDR3 spans 12 residues. CDR1 MNHNS and CDR2 SASEGT come from the germline V gene. The CDR3 sequence is CVSRGANTEAFF. CDR3 DNA sequence: TGTGTCTCCCGGGGTGCAAACACTGAAGCTTTCTTT.

This clonotype was counted only a few times. CDR3 nucleotide sequence: TGTGCCAGCGGTTTGATCCAAGAGACCCAGTACTTC. Translation gives CASGLIQETQYF. J is TRBJ2-5 and V is TRBV2; D remains unclear. Deletions cut 8 bases from V and 1 base from J, with 8 bases between. Germline V gene lookup returns CDR1 SNHLY and CDR2 FYNNEI. This CDR3 has 12 amino acids.